This entry describes one T cell receptor beta chain. The antigen is not known. The CDR3 spans 14 residues. Trimming removed 0 bases at V and 5 bases at J, with 11 bases between. The germline V gene encodes CDR1 SGDLS and CDR2 YYNGEE. With 60 Vbeta and 13 Jbeta primers, the PCR was carried out. Libraries were prepared by immunoSEQ multiplex PCR; TCRdb keeps only in-frame clonotypes and omits some of them. The sample carries about 63,000 clones, roughly 77% recorded once. The sample comes from a study of cytomegalovirus exposure and HLA in healthy donors. Study outcomes and limitations: Specificity for CMV antigens was confirmed in vitro for three of the CMV-associated chains. According to a later analysis, most TCR beta chains associated with CMV appeared HLA-restricted. DRB1 showed the most TCR associations and HLA-C the fewest in a later analysis, as rates varied by HLA locus.

The chain combines TRBV9 with TRBJ1-1, with D hard to call. The TCR comes from a woman in her 40s in good health and CMV-seropositive. The sample comprised PBMCs. Written as DNA, the CDR3 is TGTGCCAGCAGCGTAGCCCCTGCGGGGACTGAAGCTTTCTTT. It is translated as CASSVAPAGTEAFF.